One and the same sample provided the 23 T cell receptor beta chains below, sequenced in a study of identical twins. Each CDR3 protein is one row after TCRdb ran MiXCR on the 5' RACE reads. This sample has hundreds of thousands of distinct CDR3 sequences; around a sixth occur once, and the top ten carry roughly 14%. These data were likewise used in another study, on T cells expressing NK-cell markers.

The material sequenced was PBMCs. Receptors were obtained from a woman aged 18-29 years in good health.

This clonotype was recorded a few times. This chain uses TRBV7-9 with TRBJ2-1; possibly TRBD1 or TRBD2 for D (5 bases each). Deletions cut 6 bases from V and 5 bases from J, with 11 bases between. This CDR3 region has 13 residues. The germline gives CDR1 SEHNR, CDR2 FQNEAQ (reference sequence). CDR3 sequence (DNA): TGTGCCAGCAGGGCCGGGGCAGACAATGAGCAGTTCTTC. It codes for CASRAGADNEQFF.

This clonotype was seen only a few times. CDR3 nucleotides: TGTGCCATCAGTGAGTCGGGGATTCGCTCCTACGAGCAGTACTTC. This gives the protein CAISESGIRSYEQYF. This sequence joins TRBV10-3 and TRBJ2-7; the D is unclear. Germline-derived CDR1 and CDR2 are ENHRY and SYGVKD. The V gene lost 0 bases and the J gene lost 0 bases, with 9 bases spanning the gap. The CDR3 is 15 residues long.

The chain carries TRBV20-1 and TRBJ2-5, with 9 bases aligning to TRBD1. The length of the CDR3 is 15 residues. V dropped 1 base and J dropped 5; count of bases not matched to a gene: 8. Germline V gene lookup returns CDR1 DFQATT and CDR2 SNEGSKA (reference sequence). This CDR3 is CSARGGTGGGETQYF. The CDR3, as DNA: TGCAGTGCTAGAGGTGGCACAGGGGGCGGTGAGACCCAGTACTTC.

This clonotype has more than one count but fewer than ten. The V gene is TRBV12-3 or TRBV12-4, the J gene TRBJ2-5; 7 bases are shared with TRBD2. V gave up 6 bases and J gave up 5 bases; unmatched junction bases: 21. This CDR3 has 18 residues. The chain's CDR3 is CASSLKAASGWAGETQYF. CDR3 bases: TGTGCCAGCAGCCTCAAAGCGGCTAGCGGCTGGGCTGGGGAGACCCAGTACTTC.

V usage is TRBV6-2 or TRBV6-3 and J usage is TRBJ1-5; D uncertain. V lost 3 bases, J lost 4 bases, and 19 bases lay in between. CDR1 and CDR2 (germline): MNHEY, SVGEGT. The CDR3 extends over 17 amino acids. CDR3 sequence reads: CASSYCCATRGNQPQHF. The CDR3 DNA reads TGTGCCAGCAGTTATTGTTGCGCCACCCGCGGAAATCAGCCCCAGCATTTT.

The V gene is TRBV18, the J gene TRBJ1-6; tentatively, D is TRBD1 (5 bases). Trimming removed 6 bases from V and 9 bases from J, with 18 bases in between. Germline CDR1 is KGHSH and CDR2 is LQKENI. This CDR3 comprises 15 residues. The CDR3 DNA reads TGTGCCAGCTCCCTGGGTCGGGGGGAAATTTCACCCCTCCACTTT. Its protein is CASSLGRGEISPLHF.

This clonotype came up a few times. This sequence joins TRBV5-1 and TRBJ2-1; 10 bases align to TRBD2. CDR3 length: 15 residues. CDR1 SGHRS and CDR2 YFSETQ come from the germline V gene. V gave up 1 base and J gave up 8 bases; unmatched junction bases: 6. CDR3: CASSLLTSGVYEQFF. The DNA for the CDR3 is TGCGCCAGCAGCTTGCTAACTAGCGGGGTCTATGAGCAGTTCTTC. Full variable domain (remainder filled in from reference TRBV5-1 and TRBJ2-1): KAGVTQTPRYLIKTRGQQVTLSCSPISGHRSVSWYQQTPGQGLQFLFEYFSETQRNKGNFPGRFSGRQFSNSRSEMNVSTLELGDSALYLCASSLLTSGVYEQFFGPGTRLTVL.

The chain couples TRBV10-2 to TRBJ2-1, with TRBD2 identical over 10 bases. This CDR3 contains 16 residues. Germline CDR1 reads WSHSY; CDR2 reads SAAADI. The V and J ends lost 2 bases and 2 bases, in that order; junction bases with no gene match: 3. The DNA for the CDR3 is TGCGCCAGCAGTGAGAGGCTAGCGGGGGCCTACAATGAGCAGTTCTTC. This sequence encodes CASSERLAGAYNEQFF.

The chain joins TRBV30 to TRBJ2-1; D may be TRBD1 or TRBD2 (5 bases each). V was clipped by 4 bases and J by 2 bases, with 12 bases between them. CDR1 GTSNPN and CDR2 SVGIG come from the germline V gene (reference sequence). The CDR3 has 14 residues. For the CDR3, the DNA is TGTGCCTGGATCCTGAGGGGAGCCTACAATGAGCAGTTCTTC. The encoded protein is CAWILRGAYNEQFF.

V is TRBV24-1 and J is TRBJ2-1; D might be TRBD1 (5 bases). This CDR3 region has 15 residues. Per germline, CDR1 KGHDR and CDR2 SFDVKD. V was trimmed by 4 bases and J by 2 bases, leaving 11 bases between them. The CDR3 nucleotides are TGTGCCACCAGTGAGGGGCTATCCACCTACAATGAGCAGTTCTTC. This translates into CATSEGLSTYNEQFF.

This clonotype was detected a few times. The chain couples TRBV6-1 to TRBJ2-3; a possible D gene is TRBD2 (6 bases). The CDR3 loop spans 15 amino acids. From germline, CDR1 is MNHNS and CDR2 SASEGT. V gave up 6 bases and J gave up 5 bases, with 18 bases separating them. This CDR3 reads CASRKRVRLGDTQYF. The CDR3, as DNA: TGTGCCAGCAGGAAGCGGGTGCGACTGGGAGATACGCAGTATTTT.

This clonotype was counted between two and nine times. The rearrangement joins TRBV12-5 to TRBJ2-7, with D perhaps matching TRBD1 (5 bases). The ends were cut back, 3 bases at V and 7 bases at J, with 16 bases in the middle. This CDR3 is built from 14 residues. CDR1 and CDR2 from the germline V gene are LGHNT and FRNRAP. CDR3 in amino acids: CASGFRVSSKEQYF. CDR3 nucleotide sequence: TGTGCTAGTGGTTTCAGGGTCTCCTCAAAGGAGCAGTACTTC. Full variable domain (outside the CDR3, taken from reference TRBV12-5 and TRBJ2-7): DARVTQTPRHKVTEMGQEVTMRCQPILGHNTVFWYRQTMMQGLELLAYFRNRAPLDDSGMPKDRFSAEMPDATLATLKIQPSEPRDSAVYFCASGFRVSSKEQYFGPGTRLTVT.

This clonotype was counted at least ten times. The gene calls are TRBV20-1 and TRBJ2-1; possible D gene TRBD2, 6 bases. There are 14 residues in the CDR3. The ends were cut back, 1 base at V and 6 bases at J, with 13 bases in the middle. Germline V gene lookup returns CDR1 DFQATT and CDR2 SNEGSKA (reference sequence). Written as DNA, the CDR3 is TGCAGTGCTAGAGGCGGGATGGTTGGCAATGAGCAGTTCTTC. Its protein is CSARGGMVGNEQFF.

The rearrangement uses TRBV4-3 and TRBJ2-3, with 10 bases fitting TRBD2. The length of the CDR3 is 18 residues. V dropped 1 base and J dropped 0; count of bases not matched to a gene: 7. In germline, CDR1 is LGHNA, CDR2 YSLEER. In DNA, the CDR3 is TGCGCCAGCAGCCAAGTCCTAGCGGGAGAGTTTAGCACAGATACGCAGTATTTT. Translating gives CASSQVLAGEFSTDTQYF.

There are a few counts of this clonotype. The chain is built from TRBV7-2 and TRBJ2-3; D possibly corresponds to TRBD1 (6 bases). The CDR3 length is 13 residues. Trimming shortened V by 3 bases and J by 4 bases, and 8 bases separated the two germline ends. Germline V gene sequence: CDR1 SGHTA, CDR2 FQGNSA. The CDR3 DNA sequence: TGTGCCAGCAGCTTGCACAGGGCAGATACGCAGTATTTT. Translation: CASSLHRADTQYF.

The genes are TRBV4-3 and TRBJ2-1; 9 bases are shared with TRBD2. From germline, CDR1 is LGHNA and CDR2 YSLEER. The CDR3 is 17 residues long. V lost 3 bases, J lost 6 bases, and 12 bases stayed unmatched. CDR3 in DNA: TGCGCCAGCAGCCAGACCGCGGGGGGGGAAGGTGGCAATGAGCAGTTCTTC. This gives the protein CASSQTAGGEGGNEQFF.

This clonotype showed up just a few times. J is TRBJ1-3 and V is TRBV20-1; TRBD1 is a possible D gene (5 bases). This CDR3 has 17 amino acids. Germline CDR1 and CDR2: DFQATT and SNEGSKA (reference sequence). Trimming left V 0 bases short and J 3 bases short, with 18 bases between. CDR3 DNA sequence: TGCAGTGCTAGAGATTTCCGTGCCAGGGTTGTTGGAAACACCATATATTTT. It codes for CSARDFRARVVGNTIYF.

CDR3 amino acids: CASSLSPTARSYNEQFF. The CDR3 DNA reads as TGTGCCAGCAGCTTATCCCCGACTGCTCGCTCCTACAATGAGCAGTTCTTC. V and J are TRBV11-2 and TRBJ2-1; D unclear. This CDR3 spans 17 amino acids. Trimming took off 2 bases at V and 0 bases at J, with 14 bases between the two ends. CDR1 and CDR2 (germline): SGHAT, FQNNGV.

The rearrangement joins TRBV5-1 to TRBJ2-3, with 9 bases fitting TRBD2. Per germline, CDR1 SGHRS and CDR2 YFSETQ. The length of the CDR3 is 16 residues. After removal of 4 bases from V and 5 bases from J, the junction contained 11 bases not matched to a gene. CDR3 loop: CASSPDGGRAGDTQYF. Written as DNA, the CDR3 is TGCGCCAGCAGCCCCGATGGCGGGAGGGCCGGAGATACGCAGTATTTT. Together with reference TRBV5-1 and TRBJ2-3, the CDR3 gives the full variable domain: KAGVTQTPRYLIKTRGQQVTLSCSPISGHRSVSWYQQTPGQGLQFLFEYFSETQRNKGNFPGRFSGRQFSNSRSEMNVSTLELGDSALYLCASSPDGGRAGDTQYFGPGTRLTVL.

In nucleotides, the CDR3 is TGTGCCAGCAGCAGCGTCCCGGGACAGGGCACTGAAGCTTTCTTT. This translates into CASSSVPGQGTEAFF. The chain links TRBV21-1 to TRBJ1-1; the tabulated D call, TRBD1, remains unverified against the DNA. TRBV21-1 is given as a pseudogene. The CDR3 is 15 amino acids.

This clonotype was recorded a few times. The chain recombines TRBV7-6 with TRBJ1-1; no clear D gene. The CDR3 is made up of 14 amino acids. Trimming took off 1 base at V and 1 base at J, with 7 bases between the two ends. Looked up from germline, CDR1 is SGHVS and CDR2 is FNYEAQ. The CDR3 DNA reads TGTGCCAGCAGCTTAGTTATCGGGAACACTGAAGCTTTCTTT. This codes for CASSLVIGNTEAFF. Variable domain in full (rest from reference TRBV7-6 and TRBJ1-1): GAGVSQSPRYKVTKRGQDVALRCDPISGHVSLYWYRQALGQGPEFLTYFNYEAQQDKSGLPNDRFSAERPEGSISTLTIQRTEQRDSAMYRCASSLVIGNTEAFFGQGTRLTVV.

V gene TRBV20-1 combines with J gene TRBJ2-3; the match to TRBD2 covers 7 bases. V was clipped by 0 bases and J by 7 bases; unmatched bases: 4. The germline gives CDR1 DFQATT, CDR2 SNEGSKA (reference sequence). This CDR3 is built from 13 residues. CDR3 DNA sequence: TGCAGTGCTAGAGAGGGCGGGGGAAATACGCAGTATTTT. Protein: CSAREGGGNTQYF.

This clonotype appeared a few times. This chain connects TRBV10-1 to TRBJ2-1; D might be TRBD1 or TRBD2, each matching 6 bases. The CDR3 spans 15 residues. Germline V gives CDR1 WNHNN, CDR2 SYGVQD (reference sequence). V lost 0 bases and J 4 bases, leaving 10 bases between the germline ends. CDR3 coding DNA: TGCGCCAGCAGTGAGTCACGGGGGCGGTACAATGAGCAGTTCTTC. The encoded protein is CASSESRGRYNEQFF.